This record concerns one T cell receptor beta chain sequence. This clonotype was detected only a few times. Its antigen remains unidentified. Base qualities are missing; no much larger clone stands one base away. The data originate from a study of T cells in Graves' hyperthyroidism and ophthalmopathy (dated by TCRdb to between 2018 and 2021). In the study overall: Peripheral blood samples were taken at initial diagnosis, before any treatment was given. The study also compared thyroid tissue and blood T-cell repertoires from a handful of Graves' hyperthyroidism patients. According to the paper, TCR Vbeta CDR3 sequencing was carried out on roughly 130 peripheral blood samples, which came from fewer than 50 ophthalmopathy, fewer than 80 hyperthyroidism and roughly 17 progressor patients. A discovery cohort of about a hundred patients, about 43 with Graves' ophthalmopathy and about 58 with stable Graves' hyperthyroidism, was used to find distinguishing TCR V-J signatures. For training and testing, the roughly 93 patients in the discovery cohort were randomly divided in a 7:3 ratio. Following sampling, methimazole starting at 30 mg daily was given to hyperthyroidism patients, and high-dose intravenous methylprednisolone was given to ophthalmopathy patients. Whether ophthalmopathy could be predicted prospectively was tested in an independent validation cohort made up of about 18 hyperthyroidism patients plus 17 patients who later progressed to ophthalmopathy. The paper as a whole reports these results and caveats: Blood samples also contained most of the expanded thyroid clonotypes (frequency above 0.001), which suggests that blood repertoires may reflect thyroid immune responses. No statistical method was used to set the sample size in advance, and investigators knew the group allocation. In cross-validation, a model built on a 13 V-J signature told ophthalmopathy apart from stable hyperthyroidism with under 90% sensitivity and roughly 81% specificity, and in testing the same model reached 80%/75%. In validation, the model predicted progression to ophthalmopathy a median of approximately 6.6 months before onset, with roughly 70% sensitivity and around 76% specificity.

TCR beta CDR3 regions were amplified from RNA transcripts. The TCR CDR3 was subjected to a first round of RT-PCR using the HTBI primer set and the Qiagen OneStep RT-PCR kit. Libraries were constructed in a second round of multiplex PCR, after which size selection and purification were performed. Paired-end sequencing of the libraries was performed with 100 bp reads on an Illumina HiSeq2000. The source study handled its data this way. SOAPnuke was used to process the raw data, removing reads that contained adapters or uncalled bases, had a mean Phred below 15, or lacked an exact match to the constant primer or identifier. High-quality paired reads were merged using COPE v1.2.5, and each unique nucleotide sequence was defined as a clonotype. Clonotypes were aligned to IMGT TRBV, TRBD and TRBJ reference segments using MiTCR v1.1. Only V-J combinations with frequency above 0.0001, covering approximately 99% of repertoires, were analysed. A TCS score was defined as the ratio of F50 (clonal expansion) to E x V (chaos), with BLOSUM62-based TCRdist applied between CDR3 peptides within each V-J. Welch's t-statistics and random forest reduced several hundred V-J features to roughly 13, which were used in a naive Bayes classifier (R e1071). TCRdb applied fastp at Q25 and MiXCR to the public reads, then kept only in-frame beta chains. Rows are unified per CDR3 protein, each entry keeping the most common DNA and genes. The V and J calls follow TCRdb's processing rather than the paper's. The sample table lists around 420,000 distinct CDR3 sequences, roughly 13% of them with a count of one. The ten largest clones take up approximately 5.8% of the sample.

Graves' hyperthyroidism was defined as stable when no progression to ophthalmopathy occurred over 18 months of follow-up. Hyperthyroidism patients were aged 18 to 65 years and newly diagnosed, with disease duration of less than 2 months. Patients with uncontrolled infections, other autoimmune diseases, pregnancy or lactation were excluded. Diagnoses relied on clinical symptoms, serum thyroxine and TRAb, thyroid ultrasound and orbital computed tomography. PBMCs were isolated from approximately 10 ml of fresh peripheral blood by Ficoll-Paque density gradient centrifugation. Trizol reagent was used to extract total RNA, and RNA quality was then checked on an Agilent 2100 Bioanalyzer. The CDR3 numbers 14 residues from cysteine through phenylalanine. Only the CDR3 portion is preserved as DNA: 42 bases, with reading frame beginning at the first base. Trimming costs V 1 base and J 1 base, and their ends lie 7 bases apart. CDR1 and CDR2 (LGHNT, FRNRAP) derive from the germline V gene.

This receptor was taken from a woman aged 18-29 years with Graves' hyperthyroidism. Sequenced material: blood. In this chain, TRBV12-5 is recombined with TRBJ1-1; the D gene is unclear. Here the CDR3 is given as CASGLDRQNTEAFF. The DNA sequence reads TGTGCTAGTGGTTTGGACAGACAGAACACTGAAGCTTTCTTT.